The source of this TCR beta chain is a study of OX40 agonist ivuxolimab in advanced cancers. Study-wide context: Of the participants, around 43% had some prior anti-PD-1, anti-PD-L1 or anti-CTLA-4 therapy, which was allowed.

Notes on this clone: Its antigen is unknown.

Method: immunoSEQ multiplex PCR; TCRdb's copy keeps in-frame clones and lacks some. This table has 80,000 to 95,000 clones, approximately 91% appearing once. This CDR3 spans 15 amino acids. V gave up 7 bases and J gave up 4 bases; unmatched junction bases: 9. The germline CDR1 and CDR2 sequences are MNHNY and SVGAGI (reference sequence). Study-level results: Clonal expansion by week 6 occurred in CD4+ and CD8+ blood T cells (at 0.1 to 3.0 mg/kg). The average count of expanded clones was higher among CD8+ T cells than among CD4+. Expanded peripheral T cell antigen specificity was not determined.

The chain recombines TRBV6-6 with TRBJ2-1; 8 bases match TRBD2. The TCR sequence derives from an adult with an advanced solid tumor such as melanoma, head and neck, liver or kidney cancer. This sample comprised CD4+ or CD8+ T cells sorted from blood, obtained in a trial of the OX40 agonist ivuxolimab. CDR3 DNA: TGTGCCAGCATCCGGTCGGGGGGGGTTTACAATGAGCAGTTCTTC. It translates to CASIRSGGVYNEQFF.